These 4 T cell receptor beta chains came from one sample sequenced in a study of T cells in tuberculosis. Repertoires were generated with immunoSEQ multiplex PCR, while TCRdb's copy carries only in-frame clones and drops some. Seen here are some 30,000 clones, roughly 94% observed once, and the top ten hold under 9.5%. Sequenced input: PBMCs. All receptors derive from a donor aged 10 to 29 with latent tuberculosis or without tuberculosis infection.

The rearrangement uses TRBV6-4 and TRBJ2-1; the match to TRBD2 covers 12 bases. The CDR3 sequence is 14 residues long. Germline V gene sequence: CDR1 MRHNA, CDR2 SNTAGT. The J segment lost 7 bases and the V segment lost 3 bases, leaving 1 base of the junction unmatched. DNA of the CDR3: TGTGCCAGCAGTGAAGGGACTAGCGGGAATGAGCAGTTCTTC. This translates into CASSEGTSGNEQFF.

The chain joins TRBV5-5 to TRBJ2-7; TRBD1 agrees at 11 bases. CDR1 SGHKS and CDR2 YYEKEE come from the germline V gene (reference sequence). The CDR3 is 15 amino acids. V dropped 1 base and J dropped 1; count of bases not matched to a gene: 1. The CDR3 loop reads CASSLRDRGSYEQYF. In DNA form, the CDR3 reads TGTGCCAGCAGCTTGAGGGACAGGGGGTCCTACGAGCAGTACTTC.

This clone was counted once. V usage is TRBV18 and J usage is TRBJ2-3; D remains ambiguous. V shed 3 bases and J shed 10 bases, with 14 bases lying between them. Germline V gene data show CDR1 as KGHSH and CDR2 as LQKENI. This CDR3 is 13 amino acids long. DNA of the CDR3: TGTGCCAGCTCACCCCCGACCGGAGTTGCGCAGTATTTT. It translates to CASSPPTGVAQYF. Full variable domain (missing parts from reference TRBV18 and TRBJ2-3): NAGVMQNPRHLVRRRGQEARLRCSPMKGHSHVYWYRQLPEEGLKFMVYLQKENIIDESGMPKERFSAEFPKEGPSILRIQQVVRGDSAAYFCASSPPTGVAQYFGPGTRLTVL.

V gene TRBV27 combines with J gene TRBJ1-1, with 7 bases identical to TRBD1. The CDR3 runs 15 residues. The germline CDR1 and CDR2 sequences are MNHEY and SMNVEV (reference sequence). The V segment lost 2 bases and the J segment 2 bases; nucleotides outside the gene matches: 5. The CDR3 DNA reads TGTGCCAGCAGTTTAGCACAGGGGTTAAACACTGAAGCTTTCTTT. Translation gives CASSLAQGLNTEAFF.